This T cell receptor beta chain comes out of a study of blood T cell repertoires in COVID-19. V gave up 5 bases and J gave up 0 bases, with 12 bases separating them. This CDR3 has 14 amino acids. CDR1 and CDR2 from the germline V gene are SGHRS and YFSETQ. This clone was seen only a few times. Measured with immunoSEQ multiplex PCR; TCRdb has only the in-frame clones, and not every one. The table shows about 250,000 clones, with around 89% occurring only once. The gene calls are TRBV5-1 and TRBJ2-7; D is uncertain. The material sequenced was PBMCs or T cells enriched from blood (not recorded which). This clonotype originated in a woman between 45 and 65 years old who had recovered from COVID-19. The chain's CDR3 is CASSRFQSSYEQYF. DNA for the CDR3: TGCGCCAGCAGTCGGTTCCAAAGCTCCTACGAGCAGTACTTC.